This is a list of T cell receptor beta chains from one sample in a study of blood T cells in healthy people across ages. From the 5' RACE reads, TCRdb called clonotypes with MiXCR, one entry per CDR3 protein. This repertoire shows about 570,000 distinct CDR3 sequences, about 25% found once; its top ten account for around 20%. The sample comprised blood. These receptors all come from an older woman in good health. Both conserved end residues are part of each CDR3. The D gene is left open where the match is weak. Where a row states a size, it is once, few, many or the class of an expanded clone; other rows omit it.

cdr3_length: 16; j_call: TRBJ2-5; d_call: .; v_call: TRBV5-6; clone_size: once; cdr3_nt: TGTGCCAGCAGCGCGATAGCCCGGGAGAGGCAAGAGACCCAGTACTTC; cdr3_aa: CASSAIARERQETQYF
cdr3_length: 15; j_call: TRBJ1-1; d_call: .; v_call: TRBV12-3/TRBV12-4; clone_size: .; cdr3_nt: TGTGCCGGCAGTTTGGGGGGCAGGGTGAACACTGAAGCTTTCTTT; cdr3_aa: CAGSLGGRVNTEAFF
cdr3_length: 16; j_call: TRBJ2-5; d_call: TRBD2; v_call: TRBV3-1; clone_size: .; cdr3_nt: TGTGTCAGCAGCCAAGGCACCGGGACTAGCTTCGAGACCCAGTACTTC; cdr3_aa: CVSSQGTGTSFETQYF
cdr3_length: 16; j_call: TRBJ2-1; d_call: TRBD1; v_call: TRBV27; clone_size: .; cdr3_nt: TGTGCCAGCAGTTTCTTTGGGGACAGGCAGCCCAATGAGCAGTTCTTC; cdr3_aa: CASSFFGDRQPNEQFF
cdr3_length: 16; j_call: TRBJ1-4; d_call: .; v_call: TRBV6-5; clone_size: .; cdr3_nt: TGTGCCAGCAGTTACTCCTCAGGGTTGAGAGGTGAAAAACTGTTTTTT; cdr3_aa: CASSYSSGLRGEKLFF
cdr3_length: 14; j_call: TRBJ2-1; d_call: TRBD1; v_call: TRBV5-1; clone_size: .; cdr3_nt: TGCGCCAGCAGCTTGGACAGGGGAGACAATGAGCAGTTCTTC; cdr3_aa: CASSLDRGDNEQFF
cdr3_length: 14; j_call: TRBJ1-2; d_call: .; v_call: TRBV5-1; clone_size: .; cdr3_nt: TGCGCCAGCGGTCCGGGGACGGGGAACTATGGCTACACCTTC; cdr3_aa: CASGPGTGNYGYTF
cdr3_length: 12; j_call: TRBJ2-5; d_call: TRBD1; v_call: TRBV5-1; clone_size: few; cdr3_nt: TGCGCCAGCAGCTTGGGGACAGGGGACCAGTACTTC; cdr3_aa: CASSLGTGDQYF
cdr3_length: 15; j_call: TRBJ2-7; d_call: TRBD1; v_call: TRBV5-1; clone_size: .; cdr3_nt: TGCGCCAGCAGCCGAAGACAGGGGGCCCCCTACGAGCAGTACTTC; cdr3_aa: CASSRRQGAPYEQYF
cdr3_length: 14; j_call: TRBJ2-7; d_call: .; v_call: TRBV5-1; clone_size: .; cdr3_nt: TGCGCCAGCAGCGTCGTGGACAGACCCTACGAGCAGTACTTC; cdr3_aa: CASSVVDRPYEQYF
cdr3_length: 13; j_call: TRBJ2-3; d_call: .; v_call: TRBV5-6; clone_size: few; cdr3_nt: TGTGCCAGCAGCTTCCAGCGGCCAGATACGCAGTATTTT; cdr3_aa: CASSFQRPDTQYF
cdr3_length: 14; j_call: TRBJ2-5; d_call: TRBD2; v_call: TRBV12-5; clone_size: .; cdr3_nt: TGTGCTAGTGGTTTGGGACTAGCGAAAGAGACCCAGTACTTC; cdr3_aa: CASGLGLAKETQYF
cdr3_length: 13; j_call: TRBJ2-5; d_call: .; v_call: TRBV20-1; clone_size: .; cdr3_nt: TGCAGTGCTACATCTTACTACCAAGAGACCCAGTACTTC; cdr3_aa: CSATSYYQETQYF
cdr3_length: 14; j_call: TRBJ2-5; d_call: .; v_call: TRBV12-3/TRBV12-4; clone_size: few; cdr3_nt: TGTGCCAGCACCTCCTTGGTGAGCGGGGAGACCCAGTACTTC; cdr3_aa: CASTSLVSGETQYF
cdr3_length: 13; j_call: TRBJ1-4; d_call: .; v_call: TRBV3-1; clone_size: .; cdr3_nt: TGTGCCAGCAGCCAAGGGGGTTACGAAAAACTGTTTTTT; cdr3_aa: CASSQGGYEKLFF
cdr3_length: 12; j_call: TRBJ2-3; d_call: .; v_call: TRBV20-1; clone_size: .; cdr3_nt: TGCAGTGCTAGGGTAGTCACAGATACGCAGTATTTT; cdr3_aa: CSARVVTDTQYF
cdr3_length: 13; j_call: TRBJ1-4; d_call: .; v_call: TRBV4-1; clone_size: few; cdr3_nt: TGCGCCAGCAGCCAGTGGGACAACCCCAAGCTGTTTTTT; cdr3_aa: CASSQWDNPKLFF
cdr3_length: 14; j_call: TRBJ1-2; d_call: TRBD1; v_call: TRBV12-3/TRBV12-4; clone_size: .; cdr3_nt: TGTGCCAGCAGCCGCGGGACAGGGGGAAATGGCTACACCTTC; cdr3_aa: CASSRGTGGNGYTF
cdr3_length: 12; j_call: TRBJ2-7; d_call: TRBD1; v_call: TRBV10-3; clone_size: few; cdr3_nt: TGTGCCATCAGACAGGGGCAGTCCGGGCAGTACTTC; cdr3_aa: CAIRQGQSGQYF
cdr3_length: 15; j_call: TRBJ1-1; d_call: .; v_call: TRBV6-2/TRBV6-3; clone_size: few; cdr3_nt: TGTGCCAGCAGTTATCGTGGACGGGACACTTTGAAAGCTTTCTTT; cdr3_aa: CASSYRGRDTLKAFF
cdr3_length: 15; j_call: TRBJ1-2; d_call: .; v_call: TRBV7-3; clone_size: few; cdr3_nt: TGTGCCAGCAGCTTAACTGGCCAAACTAACTATGGCTACACCTTC; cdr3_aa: CASSLTGQTNYGYTF
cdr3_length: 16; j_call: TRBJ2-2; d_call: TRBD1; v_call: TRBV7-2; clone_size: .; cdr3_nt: TGTGCCAGCAGCTTAGGGACAGGGGTAAACACCGGGGAGCTGTTTTTT; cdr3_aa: CASSLGTGVNTGELFF
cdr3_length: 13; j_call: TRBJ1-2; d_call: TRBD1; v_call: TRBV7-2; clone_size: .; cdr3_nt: TGTGCCAGCAGCCGGGACAGGGCCTATGGCTACACCTTC; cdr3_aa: CASSRDRAYGYTF
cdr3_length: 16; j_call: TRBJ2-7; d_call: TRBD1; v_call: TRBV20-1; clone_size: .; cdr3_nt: TGCAGTGCTAGAGGCCAGGGGGCCGGGTCCGACTACGAGCAGTACTTC; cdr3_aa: CSARGQGAGSDYEQYF
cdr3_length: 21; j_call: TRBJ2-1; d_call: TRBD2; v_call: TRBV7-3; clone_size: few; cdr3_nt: TGTGCCAGCAGCTTAACGAGCGGACTAGCGGGGGGTCTTCACTCCTACAATGAGCAGTTCTTC; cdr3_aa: CASSLTSGLAGGLHSYNEQFF
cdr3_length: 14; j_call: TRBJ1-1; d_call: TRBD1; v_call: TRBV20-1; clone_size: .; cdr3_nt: TGCAGTGCTAGACAGGGGGGGATGAACACTGAAGCTTTCTTT; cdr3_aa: CSARQGGMNTEAFF
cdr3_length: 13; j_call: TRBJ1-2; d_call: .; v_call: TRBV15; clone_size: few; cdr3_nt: TGTGCCACCAGCAGAGATAAGGGGCCATGGCGCACCTTC; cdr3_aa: CATSRDKGPWRTF
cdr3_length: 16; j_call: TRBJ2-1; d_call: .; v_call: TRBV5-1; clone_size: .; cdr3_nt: TGCGCCAGCAGCTTGGAAGCCGTGAGCTCCTACAATGAGCAGTTCTTC; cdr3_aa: CASSLEAVSSYNEQFF
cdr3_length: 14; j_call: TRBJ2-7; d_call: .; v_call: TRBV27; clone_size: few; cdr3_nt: TGTGCCAGCAGTTGGCAGTCAACCTCCTACGAGCAGTACTTC; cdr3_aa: CASSWQSTSYEQYF
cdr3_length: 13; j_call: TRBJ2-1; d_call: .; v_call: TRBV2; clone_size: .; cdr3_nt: TGTGCCAGCAGCGCCAATAGGGACAATGAGCAGTTCTTC; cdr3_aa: CASSANRDNEQFF
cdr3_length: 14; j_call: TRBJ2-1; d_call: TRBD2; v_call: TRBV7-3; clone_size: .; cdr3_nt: TGTGCCAGCAGCTTCCGGGGGGGCCTCGGTGAGCAGTTCTTC; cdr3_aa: CASSFRGGLGEQFF
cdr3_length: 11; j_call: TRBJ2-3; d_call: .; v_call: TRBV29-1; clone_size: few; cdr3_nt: TGCAGCCCCCGCAGCGTAGATACGCAGTATTTT; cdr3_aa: CSPRSVDTQYF
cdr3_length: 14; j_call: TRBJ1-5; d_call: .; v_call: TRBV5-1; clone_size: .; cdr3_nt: TGCGCCAGCAGCTTGGATTCAGGATCTCAGCCCCAGCATTTT; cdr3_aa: CASSLDSGSQPQHF
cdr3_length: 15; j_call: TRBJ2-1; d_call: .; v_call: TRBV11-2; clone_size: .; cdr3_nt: TGTGCCAGCAGCTCGGAAGGAGGCTCCTACAATGAGCAGTTCTTC; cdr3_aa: CASSSEGGSYNEQFF
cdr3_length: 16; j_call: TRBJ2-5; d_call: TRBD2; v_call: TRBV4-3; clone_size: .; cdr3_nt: TGCGCCAGCAGCCAACTAAGCGGGGGGAAGCAGGAGACCCAGTACTTC; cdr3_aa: CASSQLSGGKQETQYF
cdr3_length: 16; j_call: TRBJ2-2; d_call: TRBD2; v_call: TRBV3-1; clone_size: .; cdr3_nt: TGTGCCAGCAGCCAAGAAGGACTAGCCAACACCGGGGAGCTGTTTTTT; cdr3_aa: CASSQEGLANTGELFF
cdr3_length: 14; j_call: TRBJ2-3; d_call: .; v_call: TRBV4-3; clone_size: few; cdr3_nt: TGCGCCAGCAGCCAAGAAGGGCTTGGAGATACGCAGTATTTT; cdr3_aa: CASSQEGLGDTQYF
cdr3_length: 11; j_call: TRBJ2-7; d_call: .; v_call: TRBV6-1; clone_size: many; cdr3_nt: TGTGCCAGCAGTGTCGTCTACGAGCAGTACTTC; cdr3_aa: CASSVVYEQYF
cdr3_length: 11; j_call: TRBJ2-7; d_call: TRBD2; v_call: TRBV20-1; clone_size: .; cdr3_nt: TGCAGTGCTCGGCAGGGAGGGGAGCAGTACTTC; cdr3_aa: CSARQGGEQYF